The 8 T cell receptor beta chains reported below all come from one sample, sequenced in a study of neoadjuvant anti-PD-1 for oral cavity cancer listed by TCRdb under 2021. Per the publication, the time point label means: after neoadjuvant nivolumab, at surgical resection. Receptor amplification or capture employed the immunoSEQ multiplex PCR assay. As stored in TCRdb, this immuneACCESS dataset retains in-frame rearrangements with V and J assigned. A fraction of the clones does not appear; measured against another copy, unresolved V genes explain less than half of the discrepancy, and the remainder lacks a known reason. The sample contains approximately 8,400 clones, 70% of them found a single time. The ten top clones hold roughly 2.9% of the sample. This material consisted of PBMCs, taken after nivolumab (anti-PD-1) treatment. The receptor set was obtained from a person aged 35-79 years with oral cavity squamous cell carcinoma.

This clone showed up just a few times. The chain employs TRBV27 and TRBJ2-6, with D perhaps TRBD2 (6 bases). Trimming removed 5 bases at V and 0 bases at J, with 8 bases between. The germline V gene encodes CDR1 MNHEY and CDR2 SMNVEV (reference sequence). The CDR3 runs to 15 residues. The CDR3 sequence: CASSRTNSGANVLTF. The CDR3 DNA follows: TGTGCCAGCAGTCGGACTAACTCTGGGGCCAACGTCCTGACTTTC.

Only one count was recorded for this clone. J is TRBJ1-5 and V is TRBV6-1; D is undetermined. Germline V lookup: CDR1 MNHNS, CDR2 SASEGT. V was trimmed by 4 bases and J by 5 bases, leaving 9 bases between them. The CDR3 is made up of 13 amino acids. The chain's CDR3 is CASSGGRDQPQHF. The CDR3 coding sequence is TGTGCCAGCAGTGGAGGGAGGGATCAGCCCCAGCATTTT.

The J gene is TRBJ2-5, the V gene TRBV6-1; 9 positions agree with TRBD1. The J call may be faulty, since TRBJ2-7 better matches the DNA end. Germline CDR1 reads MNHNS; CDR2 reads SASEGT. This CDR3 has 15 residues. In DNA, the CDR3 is TGTGCCAGCACATTATCCGGGACAGGGTTACACGAGCAGTACTTC. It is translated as CASTLSGTGLHEQYF.

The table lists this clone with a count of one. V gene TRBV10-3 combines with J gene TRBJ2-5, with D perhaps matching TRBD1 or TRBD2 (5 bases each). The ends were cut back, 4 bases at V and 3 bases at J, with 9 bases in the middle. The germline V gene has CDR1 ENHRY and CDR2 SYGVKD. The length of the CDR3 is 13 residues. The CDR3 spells CAISGGSEETQYF. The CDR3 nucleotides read TGTGCCATCAGTGGGGGGAGCGAAGAGACCCAGTACTTC.

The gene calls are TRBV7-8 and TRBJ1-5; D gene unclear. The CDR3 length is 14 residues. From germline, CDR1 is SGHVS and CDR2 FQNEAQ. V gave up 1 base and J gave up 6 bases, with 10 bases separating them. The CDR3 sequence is CASSLGQFGQPQHF. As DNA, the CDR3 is TGTGCCAGCAGCTTAGGGCAGTTTGGTCAGCCCCAGCATTTT.

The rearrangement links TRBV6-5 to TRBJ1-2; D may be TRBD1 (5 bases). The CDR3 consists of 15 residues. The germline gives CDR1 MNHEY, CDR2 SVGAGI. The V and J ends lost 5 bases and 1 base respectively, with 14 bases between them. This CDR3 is CASSTTAGLNYGYTF. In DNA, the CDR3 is TGTGCCAGCAGTACGACGGCGGGACTTAACTATGGCTACACCTTC.

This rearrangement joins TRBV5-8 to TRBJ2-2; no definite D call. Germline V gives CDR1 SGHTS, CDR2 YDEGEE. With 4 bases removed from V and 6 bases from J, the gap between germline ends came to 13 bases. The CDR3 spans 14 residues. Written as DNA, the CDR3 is TGTGCCAGCAGCCCCGGGCTATACCCCGGGGAGCTGTTTTTT. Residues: CASSPGLYPGELFF.

The CDR3 region is CASSFAAPGQGYGYTF. DNA of the CDR3: TGTGCCAGCAGCTTTGCTGCTCCGGGACAGGGCTATGGCTACACCTTC. The chain recombines TRBV7-2 with TRBJ1-2; 9 bases line up with TRBD1. The CDR3 sequence is 16 residues long. V lost 3 bases, J lost 4 bases, and 9 bases stayed unmatched. Germline CDR1 reads SGHTA; CDR2 reads FQGNSA.